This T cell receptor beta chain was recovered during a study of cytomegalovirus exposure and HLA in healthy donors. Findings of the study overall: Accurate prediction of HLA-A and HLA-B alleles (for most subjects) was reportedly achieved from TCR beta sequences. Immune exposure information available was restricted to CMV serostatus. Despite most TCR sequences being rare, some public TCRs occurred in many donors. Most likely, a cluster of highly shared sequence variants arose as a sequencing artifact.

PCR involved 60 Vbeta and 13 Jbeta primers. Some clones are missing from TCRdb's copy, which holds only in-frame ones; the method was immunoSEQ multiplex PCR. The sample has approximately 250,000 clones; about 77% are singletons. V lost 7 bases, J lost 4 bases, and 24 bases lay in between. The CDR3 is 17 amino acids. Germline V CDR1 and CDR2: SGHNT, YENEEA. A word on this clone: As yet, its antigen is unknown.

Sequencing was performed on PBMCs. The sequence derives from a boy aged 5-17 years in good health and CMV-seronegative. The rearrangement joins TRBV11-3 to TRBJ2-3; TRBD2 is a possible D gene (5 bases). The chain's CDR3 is CASNPHVGLGRPDTQYF. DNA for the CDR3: TGTGCCAGCAATCCCCATGTGGGCCTTGGGAGACCAGATACGCAGTATTTT.